This T cell receptor (beta chain) was sequenced during a study of Graves' ophthalmopathy and Graves' hyperthyroidism. The junction had 8 bases not matched to a gene; V was cut back by 8 bases and J by 6 bases. Germline V gene lookup returns CDR1 SGHVS and CDR2 FQNEAQ. This CDR3 spans 13 amino acids. The study amplified TCR beta CDR3 regions using RNA transcripts. Following a first-round RT-PCR that used HTBI primers, a second-round multiplex PCR was carried out. TCRdb analysed the multiplex PCR reads with MiXCR anew, one entry per CDR3 protein. The sample holds over a million distinct CDR3 sequences, roughly 35% seen once.

The sequence came from an adult man with Graves' hyperthyroidism. The specimen sequenced was peripheral blood or thyroid tissue (not recorded which). The J gene is TRBJ2-7, the V gene TRBV7-8; the match to TRBD1 covers 9 bases. CDR3 loop: CASQPGQGSEQYF. The CDR3 DNA is TGTGCCAGCCAACCGGGACAGGGTAGCGAGCAGTACTTC.